The subject of this entry is one T cell receptor beta chain. Its antigen is as yet unknown. This sample is part of a study of cytomegalovirus exposure and HLA in healthy donors. Overall study findings and caveats: Serostatus for CMV was the only available immune exposure information.

Donors had nominal health at sampling but likely had unrecorded immune exposures. PCR employed 60 Vbeta and 13 Jbeta primers. Using immunoSEQ multiplex PCR, the repertoire was profiled, and TCRdb retains in-frame clones only, with some absent. The sample includes 150,000 or so clones, more than 60% of them seen just once. The specimen sequenced was PBMCs. This sequence originates from a woman in her thirties or forties in good health and CMV-seronegative.

The CDR3: CASSFVTGKFTEQYF. The CDR3, as DNA: TGTGCCAGCAGTTTCGTAACAGGGAAGTTTACCGAGCAGTACTTC. This chain uses TRBV28 with TRBJ2-7; a possible D gene is TRBD1 (6 bases). Trimming stripped 3 bases from V and 6 bases from J, with 18 bases between. CDR1 is MDHEN, CDR2 SYDVKM, per germline. This CDR3 is 15 amino acids long.